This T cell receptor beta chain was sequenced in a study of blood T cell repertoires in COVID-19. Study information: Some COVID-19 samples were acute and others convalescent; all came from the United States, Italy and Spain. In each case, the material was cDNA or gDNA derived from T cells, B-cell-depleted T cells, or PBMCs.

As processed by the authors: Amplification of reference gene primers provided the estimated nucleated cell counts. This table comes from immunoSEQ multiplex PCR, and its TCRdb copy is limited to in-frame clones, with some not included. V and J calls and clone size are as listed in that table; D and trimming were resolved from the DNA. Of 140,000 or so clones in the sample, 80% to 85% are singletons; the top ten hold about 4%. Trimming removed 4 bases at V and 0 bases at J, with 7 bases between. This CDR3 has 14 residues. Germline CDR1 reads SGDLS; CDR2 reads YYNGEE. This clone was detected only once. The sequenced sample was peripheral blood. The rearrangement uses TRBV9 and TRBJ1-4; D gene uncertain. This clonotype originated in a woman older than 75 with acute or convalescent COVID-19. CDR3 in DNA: TGTGCCAGCAGCCCGACTTCAACTAATGAAAAACTGTTTTTT. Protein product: CASSPTSTNEKLFF.